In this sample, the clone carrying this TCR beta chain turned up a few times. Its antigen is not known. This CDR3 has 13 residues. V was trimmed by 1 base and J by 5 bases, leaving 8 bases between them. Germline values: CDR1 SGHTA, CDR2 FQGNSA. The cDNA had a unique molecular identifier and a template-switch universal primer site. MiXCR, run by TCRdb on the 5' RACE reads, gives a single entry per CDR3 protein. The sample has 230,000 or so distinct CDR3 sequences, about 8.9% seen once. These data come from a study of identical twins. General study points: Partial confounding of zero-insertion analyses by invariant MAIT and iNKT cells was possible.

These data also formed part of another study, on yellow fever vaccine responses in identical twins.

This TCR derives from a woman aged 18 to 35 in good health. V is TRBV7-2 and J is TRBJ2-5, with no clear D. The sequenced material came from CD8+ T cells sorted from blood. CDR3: CASSLGRRETQYF. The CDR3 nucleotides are TGTGCCAGCAGCTTAGGACGGCGCGAGACCCAGTACTTC.